This T cell receptor (beta chain) was captured in a study of T cells in Graves' hyperthyroidism and ophthalmopathy. The sample holds a few counts of this clonotype. A much larger clone is a single base away; this may be a read error. No conserved phenylalanine or tryptophan is present at the end of the CDR3, so a read error is the likely explanation. The CDR3 spans 14 residues. The junction had 5 bases not matched to a gene; V was cut back by 4 bases and J by 5 bases. Germline V gene sequence: CDR1 MDHEN, CDR2 SYDVKM. Diagnoses were established using clinical symptoms, serum thyroxine and TRAb, thyroid ultrasound and orbital computed tomography. Out of over 7.5 ml of fresh peripheral blood came the PBMCs. Researchers amplified the TCR beta CDR3 regions from RNA transcripts. The TCR CDR3 first-round RT-PCR relied on the HTBI primer set. Using its own MiXCR run on the multiplex PCR reads, TCRdb lists one record per CDR3 protein. The sample has fewer than 250,000 distinct CDR3 sequences; approximately 23% are singletons.

This chain connects TRBV28 to TRBJ1-2; 9 positions agree with TRBD1. This receptor was obtained from a woman aged 40 to 50 with Graves' ophthalmopathy. What was sequenced was blood. As DNA, the CDR3 is TGTGCCAGCAGTTCCGGGACAGGGAGGTATGGCTACACCCTC. The encoded protein is CASSSGTGRYGYTL.